This TCR beta chain was captured in a study of blood T cell repertoires in COVID-19. For the study at large: Some COVID-19 samples were acute and others convalescent; all came from the United States, Italy and Spain.

Data came from immunoSEQ multiplex PCR; TCRdb stores just in-frame clones and leaves some out. Counted here are fewer than 700,000 clones, about 89% occurring once; the ten biggest clones make up under 8.5%. One Seattle source followed patients from active infection through their disease course. V lost 6 bases, J lost 6 bases, and 20 bases stayed unmatched. Germline V gene sequence: CDR1 SGDLS, CDR2 YYNGEE. There are 18 residues in the CDR3. This sequence joins TRBV9 and TRBJ1-2; the match to TRBD1 covers 10 bases. The sample was peripheral blood. This receptor was identified in a woman between 45 and 65 years old with COVID-19, enrolled during active disease. The CDR3 spells CASTMGTGAAGRKDGYTF. The CDR3 nucleotides read TGTGCCAGCACAATGGGGACAGGGGCCGCCGGACGGAAGGATGGCTACACCTTC. Variable domain in full (rest from reference TRBV9 and TRBJ1-2): DSGVTQTPKHLITATGQRVTLRCSPRSGDLSVYWYQQSLDQGLQFLIQYYNGEERAKGNILERFSAQQFPDLHSELNLSSLELGDSALYFCASTMGTGAAGRKDGYTFGSGTRLTVV.